The 14 T cell receptor beta chains given below trace back to one sample, sequenced in a study of blood T cell repertoires in COVID-19. Profiled with immunoSEQ multiplex PCR; TCRdb holds only in-frame clones, not every one. The sample contains around 120,000 clones, around 89% of which appear only once. The sample was peripheral blood. The receptor set was obtained from a human donor in a cohort sampled during active COVID-19.

The chain employs TRBV20-1 and TRBJ2-7; the D gene is possibly TRBD1 (6 bases). Germline V lookup: CDR1 DFQATT, CDR2 SNEGSKA (reference sequence). V was clipped by 3 bases and J by 2 bases, with 14 bases between them. The length of the CDR3 is 14 residues. CDR3: CSASSLQGTYEQYF. In DNA, the CDR3 is TGCAGTGCTAGTTCTCTACAGGGAACCTACGAGCAGTACTTC.

The CDR3 DNA sequence: TGTGCCAGCAGCAGAGAACAGGGGGCGGTCGAAGAGACCCAGTACTTC. Its protein product is CASSREQGAVEETQYF. The rearrangement joins TRBV7-8 to TRBJ2-5; 9 nucleotides match TRBD1. The CDR3 runs 16 residues. Per germline, CDR1 SGHVS and CDR2 FQNEAQ. The ends lost 5 bases at V and 3 bases at J; junction bases unmatched: 10.

This rearrangement joins TRBV18 to TRBJ2-2, with a weak D call TRBD2 (5 bases). Germline CDR1 KGHSH, CDR2 LQKENI. V gave up 6 bases and J gave up 0 bases, with 11 bases separating them. The CDR3 covers 15 residues. DNA of the CDR3: TGTGCCAGCTCCACGCTAGCTTCGAACACCGGGGAGCTGTTTTTT. Amino acids: CASSTLASNTGELFF.

The chain recombines TRBV7-8 with TRBJ1-1; D gene uncertain. V was trimmed by 7 bases and J by 0 bases, leaving 12 bases between them. This CDR3 has 14 amino acids. The germline gives CDR1 SGHVS, CDR2 FQNEAQ. This CDR3 reads CASTLERLNTEAFF. The CDR3 nucleotides read TGTGCCAGCACTCTAGAGCGGTTGAACACTGAAGCTTTCTTT.

This clone was counted a few times. The chain joins TRBV5-1 to TRBJ1-1, with TRBD1 matching 8 bases. The CDR3 is 15 residues long. CDR1 and CDR2 from the germline V gene are SGHRS and YFSETQ. V gave up 0 bases and J gave up 1 base; unmatched junction bases: 2. The DNA for the CDR3 is TGCGCCAGCAGCTTGGCCGGACAGGGGAACACTGAAGCTTTCTTT. Translation: CASSLAGQGNTEAFF. The full variable domain, with the rest looked up from reference TRBV5-1 and TRBJ1-1, is KAGVTQTPRYLIKTRGQQVTLSCSPISGHRSVSWYQQTPGQGLQFLFEYFSETQRNKGNFPGRFSGRQFSNSRSEMNVSTLELGDSALYLCASSLAGQGNTEAFFGQGTRLTVV.

The J gene is TRBJ1-2, the V gene TRBV7-2; 7 positions match TRBD1. Trimming took 5 bases from V and 4 from J; bases not matched to a gene: 7. Germline CDR1 and CDR2: SGHTA and FQGNSA. The CDR3 extends over 14 amino acids. CDR3 residues: CASSAQTGVYGYTF. In DNA form, the CDR3 reads TGTGCCAGCAGCGCCCAAACAGGGGTCTATGGCTACACCTTC.

The gene calls are TRBV10-3 and TRBJ2-2; 9 bases are a match to TRBD2. The V and J ends lost 11 bases and 0 bases, in that order; junction bases with no gene match: 19. Germline assignment: CDR1 ENHRY and CDR2 SYGVKD. The CDR3 totals 19 residues. CDR3 DNA: TGTGCCCGATTACAGCGCGAAGGCAGCGGGGGGCCGAACACCGGGGAGCTGTTTTTT. This translates into CARLQREGSGGPNTGELFF.

V gene TRBV28 combines with J gene TRBJ2-5; D possibly corresponds to TRBD1 (8 bases). CDR1 MDHEN and CDR2 SYDVKM come from the germline V gene. The CDR3 covers 15 residues. Trimming took 10 bases from V and 4 from J, leaving 22 bases between them. The DNA of the CDR3 is TGTGCCACGACATGGACAGGGCGGGAGCGAGAGACCCAGTACTTC. Its protein is CATTWTGRERETQYF.

This clone was seen once. The chain joins TRBV28 to TRBJ1-2; D perhaps matches TRBD1 (5 bases). The germline V gene has CDR1 MDHEN and CDR2 SYDVKM. Trimming pared 5 bases from V and 8 bases from J, leaving 18 bases between. This CDR3 spans 14 amino acids. The CDR3 region is CASSPSGGRQGYTF. The CDR3 DNA is TGTGCCAGCAGTCCCTCCGGGGGTCGCCAGGGCTACACCTTC.

The V and J genes are TRBV2 and TRBJ2-5, with 9 bases aligning to TRBD1. This CDR3 region has 14 residues. J was trimmed by 1 base and V by 6 bases; bases with no gene match: 3. The germline V gene encodes CDR1 SNHLY and CDR2 FYNNEI. CDR3 nucleotides: TGTGCCAGCAGCCGACAGGGGGTCCAAGAGACCCAGTACTTC. Amino acids: CASSRQGVQETQYF. Filled out from reference TRBV2 and TRBJ2-5, the complete variable domain reads EPEVTQTPSHQVTQMGQEVILRCVPISNHLYFYWYRQILGQKVEFLVSFYNNEISEKSEIFDDQFSVERPDGSNFTLKIRSTKLEDSAMYFCASSRQGVQETQYFGPGTRLLVL.

CDR3 DNA: TGTGCCACCAGTGACTGGGACAGCCAAGAGACCCAGTACTTC. Its translation: CATSDWDSQETQYF. J is TRBJ2-5 and V is TRBV24-1, with 7 bases aligning to TRBD1. The CDR3 extends over 14 amino acids. Germline CDR1 is KGHDR and CDR2 is SFDVKD. Losses at the gene ends were 4 bases for V and 1 base for J; bases not matched to a gene: 2.

The rearrangement joins TRBV9 to TRBJ2-1, with TRBD2 matching 7 bases. Unmatched junction bases numbered 8, after V lost 2 bases and J lost 3 bases. Germline V gives CDR1 SGDLS, CDR2 YYNGEE. The length of the CDR3 is 16 residues. The CDR3 DNA reads TGTGCCAGCAGCGTTCTCGCTAGCGGAGACTACAATGAGCAGTTCTTC. It yields the protein CASSVLASGDYNEQFF. The whole variable domain, remainder taken from reference TRBV9 and TRBJ2-1, is DSGVTQTPKHLITATGQRVTLRCSPRSGDLSVYWYQQSLDQGLQFLIQYYNGEERAKGNILERFSAQQFPDLHSELNLSSLELGDSALYFCASSVLASGDYNEQFFGPGTRLTVL.

CDR3 loop: CASSEGLPNYGYTF. The CDR3 DNA reads as TGTGCCAGTAGTGAAGGACTTCCTAACTATGGCTACACCTTC. The chain combines TRBV19 with TRBJ1-2; D call uncertain. V gave up 5 bases and J gave up 0 bases, with 10 bases separating them. Germline V gene data show CDR1 as LNHDA and CDR2 as SQIVND (reference sequence). The CDR3 consists of 14 residues.

The chain links TRBV6-2 or TRBV6-3 to TRBJ1-1, with TRBD1 as a possible D gene (6 bases). The length of the CDR3 is 16 residues. Germline CDR1 reads MNHEY; CDR2 reads SVGEGT. V was cut by 0 bases and J by 4 bases, with 15 bases left in between. The CDR3 loop reads CASSYSRGGARTEAFF. CDR3 DNA sequence: TGTGCCAGCAGTTACTCTCGAGGGGGGGCGCGCACTGAAGCTTTCTTT.